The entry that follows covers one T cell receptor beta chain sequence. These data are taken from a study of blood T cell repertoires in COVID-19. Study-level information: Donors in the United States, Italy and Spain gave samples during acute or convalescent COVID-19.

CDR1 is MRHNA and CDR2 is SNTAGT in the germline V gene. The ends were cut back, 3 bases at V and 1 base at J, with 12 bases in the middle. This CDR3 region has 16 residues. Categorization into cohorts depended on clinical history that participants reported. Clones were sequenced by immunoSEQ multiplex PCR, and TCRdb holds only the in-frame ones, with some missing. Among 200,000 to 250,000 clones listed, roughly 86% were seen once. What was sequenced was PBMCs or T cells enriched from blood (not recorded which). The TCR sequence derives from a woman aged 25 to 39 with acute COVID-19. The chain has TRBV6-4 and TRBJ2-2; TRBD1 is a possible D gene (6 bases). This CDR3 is CASSESGQMNTGELFF. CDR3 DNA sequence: TGTGCCAGCAGTGAATCTGGACAGATGAACACCGGGGAGCTGTTTTTT.